Listed here is a single T cell receptor beta chain. The target antigen is unknown. The sample originates from a study of OX40 agonist ivuxolimab in advanced cancers. About the research overall: Across the patients, intravenous ivuxolimab was delivered every 2 weeks at 0.01 to 10 mg/kg.

The study's findings and limits: Low normalized T-cell clonal expansion was additionally recorded for some nonresponders. CD8+ T cells averaged more expanded clones than CD4+.

Per germline, CDR1 SGHRS and CDR2 YFSETQ. The CDR3 extends over 14 amino acids. V was pared by 0 bases and J by 2 bases, with 8 bases between. Produced via immunoSEQ multiplex PCR; TCRdb's table is partial and in-frame only. Here the sample spans about 64,000 clones, around 83% being singletons. The source material was CD4+ or CD8+ T cells sorted from blood, sampled in a trial of the OX40 agonist ivuxolimab. This TCR was sampled from an adult with an advanced solid tumor such as melanoma, head and neck, liver or kidney cancer. This chain uses TRBV5-1 with TRBJ1-2; no firm D call. DNA of the CDR3: TGCGCCAGCAGCTTGGTTTCCGGGAACTATGGCTACACCTTC. Its translation is CASSLVSGNYGYTF.